These 3 T cell receptor beta chains were sequenced from one sample in a study of OX40 agonist ivuxolimab in advanced cancers. TCRdb's table, derived via immunoSEQ multiplex PCR, lists solely in-frame clones and lacks some. This table holds tens of thousands of clones, about 77% found once. Material: CD4+ or CD8+ T cells sorted from blood, obtained in a trial of the OX40 agonist ivuxolimab. Source of these receptors: an adult with an advanced solid tumor such as melanoma, head and neck, liver or kidney cancer.

The rearrangement joins TRBV28 to TRBJ2-3; 8 nucleotides match TRBD2. This CDR3 comprises 18 residues. The junction had 13 bases not matched to a gene; V was cut back by 0 bases and J by 5 bases. From germline, CDR1 is MDHEN and CDR2 SYDVKM. The CDR3 loop reads CASSLWASGPTPGDTQYF. The CDR3 region has the DNA TGTGCCAGCAGTTTATGGGCTAGCGGGCCCACTCCCGGAGATACGCAGTATTTT.

V is TRBV15 and J is TRBJ2-7; no reliable D call. Germline V gene sequence: CDR1 LNHNV, CDR2 YYDKDF (reference sequence). The CDR3 length is 18 residues. With 0 bases removed from V and 1 base from J, the gap between germline ends came to 19 bases. DNA for the CDR3: TGTGCCACCAGCAGAGATCGCTGGGTTTCGAGACGGTCCTACGAGCAGTACTTC. This encodes CATSRDRWVSRRSYEQYF.

This rearrangement joins TRBV5-1 to TRBJ2-5, with D hard to call. Germline values: CDR1 SGHRS, CDR2 YFSETQ. The CDR3 runs 13 residues. The ends were cut back, 5 bases at V and 0 bases at J, with 8 bases in the middle. As DNA, the CDR3 is TGCGCCAGCAGAAGCACGTACCAAGAGACCCAGTACTTC. Translating it yields CASRSTYQETQYF.